These T cell receptor beta chains were read from a single sample in a study of blood T cell repertoires in COVID-19. Some clones are missing from TCRdb's copy, which holds only in-frame ones; the method was immunoSEQ multiplex PCR. The table includes 100,000 to 150,000 clones, around three quarters detected once. Sequenced input: peripheral blood. These receptors were obtained from a man aged 60 to 75 with active or convalescent COVID-19. Each CDR3 is given with its conserved first and last residue. The D gene is left open where the match is weak. Expanded clones get a size class; other rows say once, few or many, or leave the size out.

v_call	cdr3_length	clone_size	d_call	j_call	cdr3_aa	cdr3_nt
TRBV28	15	-	-	TRBJ1-5	CASSLSDYSNQPQHF	TGTGCCAGCAGTTTATCCGACTATAGCAATCAGCCCCAGCATTTT
TRBV28	13	once	-	TRBJ2-1	CASGGRPGSEQFF	TGTGCCAGCGGGGGGAGGCCAGGCAGTGAGCAGTTCTTC
TRBV15	14	-	-	TRBJ1-1	CATSSLTVNTEAFF	TGTGCCACCAGCAGCCTGACAGTGAACACTGAAGCTTTCTTT
TRBV28	15	few	-	TRBJ1-6	CASTPGGRDNSPLHF	TGTGCCAGCACCCCGGGGGGGAGAGATAATTCACCCCTCCACTTT
TRBV3-1/TRBV3-2	15	once	TRBD2	TRBJ2-7	CASSQLAGGPHEQYF	TGTGCCAGCAGCCAACTAGCGGGAGGGCCCCACGAGCAGTACTTC
TRBV27	16	-	-	TRBJ1-6	CASTQTSGADNSPLHF	TGTGCCAGCACACAAACGTCAGGGGCAGATAATTCACCCCTCCACTTT
TRBV5-1	13	-	-	TRBJ2-7	CASSTGTTYEQYF	TGCGCCAGCAGCACCGGGACAACCTACGAGCAGTACTTC
TRBV5-1	14	-	TRBD2	TRBJ2-1	CASYPGLAGDHQFF	TGCGCCAGTTATCCGGGACTAGCGGGAGACCATCAGTTCTTC
TRBV27	13	-	TRBD1	TRBJ1-2	CASRTQGARGYTF	TGTGCCAGCAGGACACAGGGGGCGCGTGGCTACACCTTC
TRBV7-2	13	-	TRBD1	TRBJ2-5	CASSRDRGETQYF	TGTGCCAGCAGCCGGGACAGGGGAGAGACCCAGTACTTC
TRBV6-2/TRBV6-3	17	many	TRBD2	TRBJ2-2	CASSSWRTSGSGGELFF	TGTGCCAGCAGTTCGTGGCGGACTAGCGGGAGTGGCGGGGAGCTGTTTTTT
TRBV6-2/TRBV6-3	14	-	TRBD1	TRBJ1-5	CASSPGQGNQPQHF	TGTGCCAGCAGCCCAGGACAGGGCAATCAGCCCCAGCATTTT
TRBV19	14	-	TRBD2	TRBJ2-1	CASSRGEGRNEQFF	TGTGCCAGTAGTAGGGGGGAGGGCCGCAATGAGCAGTTCTTC
TRBV9	14	few	-	TRBJ2-3	CASSWDLGTDTQYF	TGTGCCAGCAGCTGGGACTTGGGCACAGATACGCAGTATTTT
TRBV7-2	14	-	TRBD1	TRBJ2-7	CASSRRQGAGEQYF	TGTGCCAGCAGCCGGAGACAGGGGGCAGGGGAGCAGTACTTC
TRBV9	14	-	-	TRBJ1-1	CASSLRGSNTEAFF	TGTGCCAGCAGCCTACGGGGGTCCAACACTGAAGCTTTCTTT
TRBV7-9	16	-	TRBD1	TRBJ1-4	CASTGPPGQPNEKLFF	TGTGCCAGCACCGGACCTCCGGGACAGCCCAATGAAAAACTGTTTTTT
TRBV5-1	15	-	-	TRBJ1-3	CASSWAGLGGNTIYF	TGCGCCAGCAGCTGGGCAGGGCTTGGTGGAAACACCATATATTTT
TRBV5-5	13	-	-	TRBJ1-1	CASSSWSGDRAFF	TGTGCCAGCAGCTCCTGGTCTGGAGATCGCGCTTTCTTT
TRBV30	13	-	-	TRBJ2-1	CAWSPRGDGEQFF	TGTGCCTGGAGCCCCCGCGGAGATGGTGAGCAGTTCTTC
TRBV9	16	-	TRBD2	TRBJ2-1	CASSVVLAGGPHEQFF	TGTGCCAGCAGCGTAGTTTTAGCGGGAGGGCCCCATGAGCAGTTCTTC
TRBV27	12	-	-	TRBJ2-3	CASSPRADTQYF	TGTGCCAGCAGTCCGCGGGCAGATACGCAGTATTTT
TRBV3-1/TRBV3-2	17	-	TRBD2	TRBJ2-1	CASSREGLAGVVNEQFF	TGTGCCAGCAGCCGGGAGGGACTAGCGGGAGTGGTGAATGAGCAGTTCTTC
TRBV27	15	-	TRBD2	TRBJ2-1	CASRGSGRAYNEQFF	TGTGCCAGCAGGGGTAGCGGGAGAGCCTACAATGAGCAGTTCTTC
TRBV9	14	few	-	TRBJ2-7	CASSVDPGPYEQYF	TGTGCCAGCAGCGTAGACCCAGGGCCCTACGAGCAGTACTTC
TRBV6-1	13	few	-	TRBJ1-2	CASSDSYLYGYTF	TGTGCCAGCAGTGACAGTTACCTCTATGGCTACACCTTC